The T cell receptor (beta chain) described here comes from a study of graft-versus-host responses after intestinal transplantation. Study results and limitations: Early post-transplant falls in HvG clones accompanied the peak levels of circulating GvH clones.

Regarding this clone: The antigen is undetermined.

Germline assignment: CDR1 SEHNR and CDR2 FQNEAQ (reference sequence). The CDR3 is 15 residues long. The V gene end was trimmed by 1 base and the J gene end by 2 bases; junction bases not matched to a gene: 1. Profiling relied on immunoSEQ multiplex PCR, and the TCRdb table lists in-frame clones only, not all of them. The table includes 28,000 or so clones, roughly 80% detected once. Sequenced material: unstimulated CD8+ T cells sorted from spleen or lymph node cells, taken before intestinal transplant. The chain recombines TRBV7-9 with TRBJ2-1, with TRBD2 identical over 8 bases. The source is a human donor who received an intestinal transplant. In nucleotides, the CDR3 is TGTGCCAGCAGCTTAGTAGCGGGGCCCTACAATGAGCAGTTCTTC. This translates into CASSLVAGPYNEQFF.